This entry lists 8 T cell receptor beta chains sequenced from one sample in a study of T cells after yellow fever vaccination. TCRdb itself ran the 5' RACE reads through MiXCR, one entry per CDR3 protein. This sample carries over 300,000 distinct CDR3 sequences, 4.1% of them seen once, and the ten largest clones take around 23%. The sequencing here drew on PBMCs, taken 5 days after the yellow fever booster vaccination. These receptors were taken from a young man who received the YFV17D yellow fever vaccine.

The chain uses TRBV6-2 or TRBV6-3 and TRBJ2-5; 7 positions match TRBD2. J lost 7 bases, V lost 4 bases, and 9 bases had no gene match. Germline CDR1 reads MNHEY; CDR2 reads SVGEGT. This CDR3 has 14 residues. The CDR3 DNA follows: TGTGCCAGCAGTTTGGGACTCCCGGGAGGGACCCAGTACTTC. Its translation is CASSLGLPGGTQYF.

The chain carries TRBV10-3 and TRBJ2-7; TRBD2 might be the D (6 bases). Germline CDR1 reads ENHRY; CDR2 reads SYGVKD. The V gene lost 2 bases and the J gene lost 6 bases, with 14 bases spanning the gap. This CDR3 spans 14 amino acids. The chain's CDR3 is CAISEGREYVEQYF. The CDR3 DNA reads TGTGCCATCAGTGAGGGACGGGAGTACGTCGAGCAGTACTTC.

This clonotype has at least ten counts. The V call is TRBV6-2 or TRBV6-3, the J call TRBJ2-3, with 8 bases identical to TRBD2. This CDR3 region has 13 residues. Germline assignment: CDR1 MNHEY and CDR2 SVGEGT. With 8 bases clipped from V and 6 bases from J, the junction kept 7 bases outside the gene matches. The CDR3 sequence: CASGAGGWDTQYF. The CDR3 region has the DNA TGTGCCAGCGGGGCGGGGGGATGGGATACGCAGTATTTT.

This clonotype was observed a few times. The genes are TRBV5-1 and TRBJ1-2, with a possible D match to TRBD1 (5 bases). V was cut by 4 bases and J by 6 bases, with 19 bases left in between. The CDR3 runs to 15 residues. Germline V gene sequence: CDR1 SGHRS, CDR2 YFSETQ. The CDR3 DNA sequence: TGCGCCAGCAGCCCGGGACCTAGGTCGGAAAATGGCTACACCTTC. Its protein is CASSPGPRSENGYTF.

The rearrangement uses TRBV9 and TRBJ2-7, with D perhaps matching TRBD2 (6 bases). Between the trimmed V and J ends, which lost 0 bases and 5 bases, there was a span of 15 bases. The length of the CDR3 is 15 residues. The germline CDR1 and CDR2 sequences are SGDLS and YYNGEE. CDR3 DNA: TGTGCCAGCAGCGTAGCGGAGGGGCGCCGACACGAGCAGTACTTC. Encoded protein: CASSVAEGRRHEQYF.

This clonotype was detected many times. The chain employs TRBV9 and TRBJ2-3; 7 nucleotides match TRBD1. Germline V gene lookup returns CDR1 SGDLS and CDR2 YYNGEE. V shed 7 bases, J shed 1 base, and the junction held 6 bases outside the gene matches. This CDR3 contains 14 residues. CDR3 region: CASSLTGRTDTQYF. For the CDR3, the DNA is TGTGCCAGCTCCCTGACAGGGCGCACAGATACGCAGTATTTT.

There are a few counts of this clonotype. The rearrangement joins TRBV18 to TRBJ1-1; possible D gene TRBD1, 5 bases. The CDR3 is 15 residues long. V was pared by 0 bases and J by 4 bases, with 12 bases between. Germline V gene sequence: CDR1 KGHSH, CDR2 LQKENI. In nucleotides, the CDR3 is TGTGCCAGCTCACCACCGGGGCAGGGAAGCACTGAAGCTTTCTTT. It yields the protein CASSPPGQGSTEAFF.

Only a few counts were recorded for this clonotype. The gene calls are TRBV4-1 and TRBJ2-2, with a tentative D call TRBD2 (5 bases). The CDR3 consists of 14 residues. Trimming left V 8 bases short and J 1 base short, with 11 bases between. Germline CDR1 is MGHRA and CDR2 is YSYEKL. The CDR3 here is CASRRGLNTGELFF. CDR3 bases: TGCGCCAGCCGACGGGGTCTGAACACCGGGGAGCTGTTTTTT.